Each of the 25 T cell receptor beta chains below was sequenced from the same sample in a study of PD-L1 blockade in urothelial cancer. As for time point: pretreatment peripheral blood. Method: immunoSEQ multiplex PCR; TCRdb's copy keeps in-frame clones and lacks some. The table shows 50,000 or so clones, with more than 70% occurring only once. The sequenced sample was PBMCs, obtained around atezolizumab (anti-PD-L1) treatment. Every receptor here comes from a man aged 60 to 69 with urothelial cancer.

This clone appeared many times. The V and J genes are TRBV5-1 and TRBJ2-3; 9 bases fit TRBD1. Unmatched junction bases numbered 9, after V lost 4 bases and J lost 0 bases. Germline V gene lookup returns CDR1 SGHRS and CDR2 YFSETQ. This CDR3 region has 17 residues. The CDR3, as DNA: TGCGCCAGCAGCGCATTACAGGGGGCATGGAGCACAGATACGCAGTATTTT. It translates to CASSALQGAWSTDTQYF.

The CDR3 protein is CASSSSTGLIKNTIYF. The CDR3, as DNA: TGTGCCAGCAGTAGCTCTACAGGGCTTATTAAAAACACCATATATTTT. The chain couples TRBV6-6 to TRBJ1-3; tentative D call: TRBD1 (6 bases). There are 16 residues in the CDR3. V was trimmed by 5 bases and J by 6 bases, leaving 20 bases between them. Germline CDR1 reads MNHNY; CDR2 reads SVGAGI (reference sequence).

The chain has TRBV5-1 and TRBJ1-5, with TRBD1 matching 8 bases. This CDR3 is 15 amino acids long. The ends lost 4 bases at V and 5 bases at J; junction bases unmatched: 8. The germline V gene encodes CDR1 SGHRS and CDR2 YFSETQ. CDR3 DNA sequence: TGCGCCAGCAGCCTGGGACAGGAAAAATATCAGCCCCAGCATTTT. It codes for CASSLGQEKYQPQHF.

In nucleotides, the CDR3 is TGTGCCAGCAGCTTGGAATTCCGGGTTAGTTCACCCCTCCACTTT. It translates to CASSLEFRVSSPLHF. This chain joins TRBV5-4 and TRBJ1-6; unclear D gene. Per the germline V gene, CDR1 is SGHNT and CDR2 is YYREEE (reference sequence). The CDR3 runs to 15 residues. V lost 0 bases and J 9 bases, leaving 13 bases between the germline ends.

The chain joins TRBV12-5 to TRBJ2-7; D not resolved. Germline CDR1 LGHNT, CDR2 FRNRAP. The V end was cut by 0 bases, the J end by 3 bases, with 12 bases between. This CDR3 spans 15 amino acids. The DNA of the CDR3 is TGTGCTAGTGGTTTGGTACGAACTTCTAACTACGAGCAGTACTTC. Amino acid sequence: CASGLVRTSNYEQYF.

V gene TRBV7-2 combines with J gene TRBJ1-1; 9 nucleotides match TRBD1. Trimming took 5 bases from V and 0 from J; bases not matched to a gene: 7. This CDR3 spans 16 amino acids. Germline CDR1 and CDR2: SGHTA and FQGNSA. The CDR3 nucleotides are TGTGCCAGCAGCCTTGGGACAGGGAGGTTGAACACTGAAGCTTTCTTT. It codes for CASSLGTGRLNTEAFF.

This clone was found once. The rearrangement joins TRBV30 to TRBJ2-2; D gene ambiguous. The CDR3 is 14 residues long. The germline gives CDR1 GTSNPN, CDR2 SVGIG (reference sequence). The V end was cut by 1 base, the J end by 5 bases, with 11 bases between. The CDR3 loop reads CAWSDRLATGELFF. The CDR3 DNA reads TGTGCCTGGAGTGATAGACTCGCGACCGGGGAGCTGTTTTTT.

CDR3 loop: CASSLDSSPNTEAFF. CDR3 sequence (DNA): TGTGCCAGCAGCTTAGATAGTTCCCCGAACACTGAAGCTTTCTTT. J is TRBJ1-1 and V is TRBV11-3; D is ambiguous. The CDR3 runs 15 residues. Per the germline V gene, CDR1 is SGHNT and CDR2 is YENEEA. V was clipped by 0 bases and J by 1 base, with 9 bases between them.

Concerning this clone: The junction does not match germline at one end; this may be a read error. The same CDR3 can be traced to other DNA sequences in this sample. This chain links TRBV7-6 with TRBJ2-2; D gene unclear. Germline CDR1 is SGHVS and CDR2 is FNYEAQ. This CDR3 region has 14 residues. CDR3 DNA sequence: TGCGCCAGCAGCCCCCAGTATGACACCGGGGAGCTGTTTTTT. This codes for CASSPQYDTGELFF.

J is TRBJ1-2 and V is TRBV4-1, with TRBD1 as a possible D gene (6 bases). V lost 0 bases and J 2 bases, leaving 16 bases between the germline ends. Germline V gene data show CDR1 as MGHRA and CDR2 as YSYEKL. The length of the CDR3 is 17 residues. The CDR3 sequence is CASSQDPFKGQNYGYTF. For the CDR3, the DNA is TGCGCCAGCAGCCAAGATCCCTTCAAGGGACAAAACTATGGCTACACCTTC.

V and J are TRBV11-2 and TRBJ2-7; 7 bases align to TRBD1. Germline loops: CDR1 SGHAT, CDR2 FQNNGV. V dropped 5 bases and J dropped 2; count of bases not matched to a gene: 15. The CDR3 consists of 17 residues. CDR3 sequence (DNA): TGTGCCAGCAGCGATCACTCAACAGGGGCAAGCCCCTACGAGCAGTACTTC. Protein product: CASSDHSTGASPYEQYF.

The chain has TRBV5-4 and TRBJ2-5; 9 nucleotides agree with TRBD2. After removal of 2 bases from V and 4 bases from J, the junction contained 0 bases not matched to a gene. The CDR3 sequence is 13 residues long. Germline assignment: CDR1 SGHNT and CDR2 YYREEE (reference sequence). CDR3 nucleotide sequence: TGTGCCAGCAGCTTAGCGGGAGGAGAGACCCAGTACTTC. Protein: CASSLAGGETQYF.

This rearrangement joins TRBV6-1 to TRBJ1-2; D may be TRBD1 (5 bases). Germline-derived CDR1 and CDR2 are MNHNS and SASEGT. With 8 bases removed from V and 3 bases from J, the gap between germline ends came to 19 bases. CDR3 length: 15 residues. CDR3 sequence: CASEPLGGEDYGYTF. The CDR3 DNA reads TGTGCCAGCGAACCGTTGGGGGGGGAAGACTATGGCTACACCTTC.

V usage is TRBV7-9 and J usage is TRBJ1-1; the D gene is possibly TRBD1 (6 bases). Trimming stripped 2 bases from V and 1 base from J, with 20 bases between. CDR1 and CDR2 from the germline V gene are SEHNR and FQNEAQ (reference sequence). CDR3 size: 18 residues. The CDR3 sequence: CASSLLPRDTGRNTEAFF. CDR3 nucleotides: TGTGCCAGCAGCTTATTACCCCGTGACACAGGGCGGAACACTGAAGCTTTCTTT.

The chain couples TRBV18 to TRBJ2-7; possibly TRBD1 for D (6 bases). CDR1 is KGHSH, CDR2 LQKENI, per germline. This CDR3 comprises 15 residues. Trimming cost V 1 base and J 2 bases, with 12 bases left between them. The CDR3 loop is CASSPQGQGTYEQYF. The CDR3 DNA reads TGTGCCAGCTCACCACAGGGGCAGGGGACCTACGAGCAGTACTTC. Using reference TRBV18 and TRBJ2-7 for the parts outside the CDR3, the full variable domain is NAGVMQNPRHLVRRRGQEARLRCSPMKGHSHVYWYRQLPEEGLKFMVYLQKENIIDESGMPKERFSAEFPKEGPSILRIQQVVRGDSAAYFCASSPQGQGTYEQYFGPGTRLTVT.

V is TRBV18 and J is TRBJ2-5; 7 bases line up with TRBD2. This CDR3 is 14 amino acids long. Germline V lookup: CDR1 KGHSH, CDR2 LQKENI. The trim removed 8 bases at V and 2 bases at J, leaving 8 bases unmatched. CDR3: CASNFLREQETQYF. The CDR3 DNA reads as TGTGCCAGCAACTTCTTGCGGGAGCAAGAGACCCAGTACTTC.

The CDR3 DNA is TGCAGCGCTGGGGGGGGGCAACAGCCCCAGCATTTT. Residues: CSAGGGQQPQHF. The rearrangement links TRBV29-1 to TRBJ1-5; a possible D gene is TRBD1 (6 bases). Trimming shortened V by 7 bases and J by 7 bases, and 14 bases separated the two germline ends. CDR3 length equals 12 residues. Germline values: CDR1 SQVTM, CDR2 ANQGSEA.

V usage is TRBV11-2 and J usage is TRBJ2-3; D is uncertain. Germline loops: CDR1 SGHAT, CDR2 FQNNGV. The CDR3 has 14 amino acids. V dropped 0 bases and J dropped 4 bases, with 8 bases sitting between them. CDR3 in DNA: TGTGCCAGCAGCTTAGATCGTCTTTCAGATACGCAGTATTTT. Protein: CASSLDRLSDTQYF.

The chain is built from TRBV29-1 and TRBJ1-2; D possibly corresponds to TRBD1 (6 bases). The CDR3 has 15 residues. The germline gives CDR1 SQVTM, CDR2 ANQGSEA. Deletions cut 5 bases from V and 4 bases from J, with 20 bases between. The CDR3 here is CSVPAGQRPIYGYTF. The CDR3 DNA reads as TGCAGCGTTCCTGCCGGACAGAGACCTATCTATGGCTACACCTTC.

This clone was picked up a small number of times. The J gene is TRBJ2-4, the V gene TRBV30; D perhaps matches TRBD2 (6 bases). The germline V gene has CDR1 GTSNPN and CDR2 SVGIG (reference sequence). This CDR3 region has 15 residues. Trimming cost V 0 bases and J 8 bases, with 17 bases left between them. The CDR3 here is CAWSVRSGGGDIQYF. CDR3 nucleotide sequence: TGTGCCTGGAGTGTACGGAGCGGCGGCGGGGACATTCAGTACTTC.

The chain joins TRBV5-8 to TRBJ2-7, with TRBD2 as a possible D gene (5 bases). This CDR3 spans 15 amino acids. V lost 1 base to trimming and J lost 3 bases, with 14 bases between them. The germline gives CDR1 SGHTS, CDR2 YDEGEE. In DNA form, the CDR3 reads TGTGCCAGCAGCTTGTTTCAGAGGGTGAGCTACGAGCAGTACTTC. Protein sequence: CASSLFQRVSYEQYF. The complete variable domain, with remaining parts taken from reference TRBV5-8 and TRBJ2-7, reads EAGVTQSPTHLIKTRGQQATLRCSPISGHTSVYWYQQALGLGLQFLLWYDEGEERNRGNFPPRFSGRQFPNYSSELNVNALELEDSALYLCASSLFQRVSYEQYFGPGTRLTVT.

The chain joins TRBV7-9 to TRBJ2-2, with 11 bases lining up with TRBD1. The CDR3 has 18 amino acids. The V segment lost 5 bases and the J segment 7 bases; nucleotides outside the gene matches: 15. Germline loops: CDR1 SEHNR, CDR2 FQNEAQ (reference sequence). The CDR3 sequence is CASSPWTGGTVYSGELFF. The CDR3 bases are TGTGCCAGCAGCCCATGGACAGGGGGCACAGTGTATAGCGGGGAGCTGTTTTTT.

The chain combines TRBV9 with TRBJ2-1; TRBD1 matches 10 bases. The trim removed 3 bases at V and 3 bases at J, leaving 3 bases unmatched. Germline V lookup: CDR1 SGDLS, CDR2 YYNGEE. The CDR3 is 15 amino acids. The CDR3 bases are TGTGCCAGCAGCGGACAGGGGGCCCTCTACAATGAGCAGTTCTTC. Translating it yields CASSGQGALYNEQFF.

The rearrangement uses TRBV7-2 and TRBJ2-5; possible D gene TRBD2, 5 bases. Per the germline V gene, CDR1 is SGHTA and CDR2 is FQGNSA. V was pared by 7 bases and J by 4 bases, with 22 bases between. This CDR3 has 16 amino acids. Here the CDR3 DNA reads TGTGCCAGCACGGGTAGTGGGCTAGCTCGGGTAGAGACCCAGTACTTC. It encodes CASTGSGLARVETQYF.

The chain employs TRBV2 and TRBJ1-4; possible D gene TRBD1, 5 bases. This CDR3 region has 18 residues. V dropped 4 bases and J dropped 7 bases, with 25 bases sitting between them. CDR1 and CDR2 from the germline V gene are SNHLY and FYNNEI. In DNA, the CDR3 is TGTGCCAGCAGTGGGTGGGGGGGGACGACAGCGTATTTTGAAAAACTGTTTTTT. This sequence encodes CASSGWGGTTAYFEKLFF.